This T cell receptor (beta chain) was captured in a study of monozygotic twins with inflammatory bowel disease. The CDR3 totals 11 residues. Per germline, CDR1 MGHDK and CDR2 SYGVNS. TCRdb re-called the 5' RACE reads, yielding one record per CDR3 amino acid sequence without DNA. Its clone listing holds approximately 160,000 distinct CDR3 sequences. Note on this clonotype: Its antigen is not known.

Study-wide results and caveats: Researchers reported no repertoire similarity difference between concordant and discordant twins, possibly from limited power. A single strong IBD-associated signal or clonotype was not supported by the findings.

The chain carries TRBV25-1 and TRBJ1-1. The sample consisted of blood. The receptor was derived from a human donor with ulcerative colitis or Crohn's disease, or a healthy co-twin of an affected twin (not recorded which). This CDR3 reads CASSRGTEAFF.